The next 8 T cell receptor beta chains were all read from a single sample in a study of T cells after yellow fever vaccination. From the 5' RACE reads, TCRdb called clonotypes with MiXCR, one entry per CDR3 protein. The sample includes 500,000 to 650,000 distinct CDR3 sequences, less than 20% of them seen just once. The sequencing used PBMCs, collected 5 days after the first yellow fever vaccination. Receptors were obtained from a man aged 18 to 35 who received the YFV17D yellow fever vaccine.

This clonotype was detected only a few times. The chain couples TRBV5-6 to TRBJ1-2; weak D call: TRBD1 (5 bases). CDR3 size: 14 residues. V lost 6 bases to trimming and J lost 3 bases, with 15 bases between them. The germline gives CDR1 SGHDT, CDR2 YYEEEE. The CDR3 DNA sequence: TGTGCCAGCATCCTTCGGGAGGGGTACTATGGCTACACCTTC. Protein product: CASILREGYYGYTF.

The chain joins TRBV5-1 to TRBJ2-7, with 8 bases that match TRBD1. The trim removed 3 bases at V and 3 bases at J, leaving 5 bases unmatched. The germline gives CDR1 SGHRS, CDR2 YFSETQ. This CDR3 has 14 amino acids. CDR3 nucleotides: TGCGCCAGCAGCTGGGGACAGGATCGCTACGAGCAGTACTTC. This gives the protein CASSWGQDRYEQYF.

This clonotype has a handful of counts. The V call is TRBV20-1, the J call TRBJ2-7, with D tentatively TRBD1 (6 bases). This CDR3 has 14 residues. V lost 5 bases to trimming and J lost 3 bases, with 17 bases between them. Germline V gene data show CDR1 as DFQATT and CDR2 as SNEGSKA (reference sequence). CDR3 bases: TGCAGTGCTCCAAAGCCTCAGGGGCTCTACGAGCAGTACGTC. It yields the protein CSAPKPQGLYEQYV.

This clonotype has a handful of counts. This chain connects TRBV20-1 to TRBJ2-4; D is perhaps TRBD1 or TRBD2 (5 bases each). Germline V lookup: CDR1 DFQATT, CDR2 SNEGSKA (reference sequence). The CDR3 sequence is 12 residues long. Trimming left V 1 base short and J 14 bases short, with 15 bases between. The CDR3 DNA is TGCAGTGCTAGAGGTAGCGTAGGGGACGAGTACTTC. Residues: CSARGSVGDEYF.

In its sample, this clonotype was seen a few times. The J gene is TRBJ2-5, the V gene TRBV20-1, with 8 bases lining up with TRBD2. CDR1 and CDR2 (germline): DFQATT, SNEGSKA (reference sequence). Trimming cost V 6 bases and J 5 bases; bases outside gene matches: 5. This CDR3 has 12 residues. The CDR3 nucleotides are TGCAGTGCCCGGACTAGCTGGGAGACCCAGTACTTC. This translates into CSARTSWETQYF.

V gene TRBV4-1 combines with J gene TRBJ1-2; the D gene is possibly TRBD1 (5 bases). CDR1 and CDR2 from the germline V gene are MGHRA and YSYEKL. The CDR3 sequence is 14 residues long. Trimming left V 0 bases short and J 7 bases short, with 12 bases between. CDR3 protein: CASSQENQGSGYTF. CDR3 in DNA: TGCGCCAGCAGCCAAGAAAATCAGGGCTCTGGCTACACCTTC.

This clonotype turned up a few times. The rearrangement links TRBV7-6 to TRBJ2-7, with a possible D match to TRBD2 (6 bases). CDR1 SGHVS and CDR2 FNYEAQ come from the germline V gene. The CDR3 is made up of 14 amino acids. Deletions cut 5 bases from V and 5 bases from J, with 16 bases between. CDR3 amino acids: CASSISPGGDEQYF. The CDR3 DNA reads TGTGCCAGCAGCATCTCCCCCGGAGGGGACGAGCAGTACTTC.

This clonotype appeared a few times. The chain has TRBV9 and TRBJ2-5, with a possible D match to TRBD2 (6 bases). Germline CDR1 is SGDLS and CDR2 is YYNGEE. V dropped 0 bases and J dropped 2 bases, with 11 bases sitting between them. The CDR3 is made up of 15 amino acids. Here the CDR3 DNA reads TGTGCCAGCAGCGTAGAACTAGCCCCTCAAGAGACCCAGTACTTC. Translating it yields CASSVELAPQETQYF.